This TCR beta chain was observed in a study of blood T cell repertoires in COVID-19. Overall study: Acute-phase and convalescent COVID-19 samples originated in the United States, Italy and Spain.

The CDR3 is 17 residues long. After removal of 3 bases from V and 0 bases from J, the junction contained 5 bases not matched to a gene. Germline CDR1 reads SGDLS; CDR2 reads YYNGEE. Profiling relied on immunoSEQ multiplex PCR, and the TCRdb table lists in-frame clones only, not all of them. Of 250,000 to 350,000 clones in the sample, 90% are singletons; the top ten hold 0.95% to 1.2%. This TCR came from a woman aged 25 to 45 who had recovered from COVID-19. The chain uses TRBV9 and TRBJ2-1; 11 bases line up with TRBD2. The sample comprised PBMCs or T cells enriched from blood (not recorded which). CDR3 residues: CASSGRLAGNSYNEQFF. The CDR3 bases are TGTGCCAGCAGCGGAAGACTAGCGGGAAACTCCTACAATGAGCAGTTCTTC.